These T cell receptor beta chains were read from a single sample in a study of cytomegalovirus exposure and HLA in healthy donors. Assay used: immunoSEQ multiplex PCR; TCRdb lists only in-frame clones, some missing. The sample holds 52,000 or so clones, 89% seen once. Sequenced material: PBMCs. The receptors here all came from a woman aged 18-35 years in good health and CMV-seronegative. Each CDR3 is given with its conserved first and last residue. The D gene is left open where the match is weak. Some rows mark clone size as missing; the rest say once, few, many or name a class of expanded clone.

J gene: TRBJ2-3; V gene: TRBV6-1; clone size: .; D gene: .; CDR3 protein: CASSEKFFGTDTQYF; CDR3 DNA: TGTGCCAGCAGTGAAAAGTTTTTCGGTACAGATACGCAGTATTTT
J gene: TRBJ2-3; V gene: TRBV23-1; clone size: .; D gene: TRBD1; CDR3 protein: CANRTQGDSTDTQYF; CDR3 DNA: TGCGCCAACAGAACACAGGGGGATAGCACAGATACGCAGTATTTT
J gene: TRBJ2-7; V gene: TRBV11-2; clone size: .; D gene: TRBD2; CDR3 protein: CASSLGVAGGYEQYF; CDR3 DNA: TGTGCCAGCAGCTTAGGTGTAGCGGGAGGGTACGAGCAGTACTTC
J gene: TRBJ2-7; V gene: TRBV4-1; clone size: .; D gene: TRBD1; CDR3 protein: CASSLQDRGGYEQYF; CDR3 DNA: TGCGCCAGCAGCCTCCAGGACAGGGGGGGGTACGAGCAGTACTTC
J gene: TRBJ2-1; V gene: TRBV19; clone size: .; D gene: .; CDR3 protein: CASNWPEQFF; CDR3 DNA: TGTGCCAGTAATTGGCCAGAGCAGTTCTTC
J gene: TRBJ2-3; V gene: TRBV2; clone size: .; D gene: .; CDR3 protein: CASSEAGGLDTQYF; CDR3 DNA: TGTGCCAGCAGTGAAGCGGGGGGGCTCGATACGCAGTATTTT
J gene: TRBJ1-5; V gene: TRBV2; clone size: few; D gene: .; CDR3 protein: CASSETPTVYHQPQHF; CDR3 DNA: TGTGCCAGCAGTGAAACACCGACAGTTTATCACCAGCCCCAGCATTTT
J gene: TRBJ2-1; V gene: TRBV7-6; clone size: .; D gene: .; CDR3 protein: CASSLAHNNEQFF; CDR3 DNA: TGTGCCAGCAGCTTAGCGCACAACAATGAGCAGTTCTTC
J gene: TRBJ1-2; V gene: TRBV6-6; clone size: .; D gene: .; CDR3 protein: CASSYGQFDTYGYTF; CDR3 DNA: TGTGCCAGCAGTTATGGACAGTTCGATACCTATGGCTACACCTTC
J gene: TRBJ2-7; V gene: TRBV30; clone size: .; D gene: TRBD2; CDR3 protein: CAWRGLAGVPYEQYF; CDR3 DNA: TGTGCCTGGAGGGGACTTGCGGGGGTACCCTACGAGCAGTACTTC
J gene: TRBJ1-5; V gene: TRBV28; clone size: few; D gene: .; CDR3 protein: CASKMRTGNQPQHF; CDR3 DNA: TGTGCCAGCAAGATGCGTACCGGCAATCAGCCCCAGCATTTT
J gene: TRBJ2-7; V gene: TRBV19; clone size: .; D gene: TRBD1; CDR3 protein: CASSIAYRGSYEQYF; CDR3 DNA: TGTGCCAGTAGTATAGCTTACAGGGGATCCTACGAGCAGTACTTC
J gene: TRBJ1-5; V gene: TRBV7-8; clone size: .; D gene: .; CDR3 protein: CASSLGRNQPQHF; CDR3 DNA: TGTGCCAGCAGCTTAGGCCGGAATCAGCCCCAGCATTTT
J gene: TRBJ2-2; V gene: TRBV27; clone size: .; D gene: TRBD1; CDR3 protein: CASRVGQGVGELFF; CDR3 DNA: TGTGCCAGCAGGGTGGGACAGGGGGTCGGGGAGCTGTTTTTT
J gene: TRBJ2-1; V gene: TRBV9; clone size: once; D gene: .; CDR3 protein: CASSVGGGEQFF; CDR3 DNA: TGTGCCAGCAGCGTAGGTGGGGGGGAGCAGTTCTTC
J gene: TRBJ2-5; V gene: TRBV2; clone size: .; D gene: .; CDR3 protein: CASSEDSGETQYF; CDR3 DNA: TGTGCCAGCAGTGAAGACAGTGGGGAGACCCAGTACTTC
J gene: TRBJ1-2; V gene: TRBV27; clone size: .; D gene: TRBD1; CDR3 protein: CASSSPSRTGGVGYTF; CDR3 DNA: TGTGCCAGCAGTTCTCCTTCCAGGACAGGGGGTGTCGGCTACACCTTC
J gene: TRBJ2-6; V gene: TRBV28; clone size: .; D gene: .; CDR3 protein: CASLDVRPRARTGANVLTF; CDR3 DNA: TGTGCCAGCCTCGATGTCCGCCCCAGGGCCCGAACTGGGGCCAACGTCCTGACTTTC
J gene: TRBJ2-1; V gene: TRBV27; clone size: many; D gene: TRBD2; CDR3 protein: CASSSLGTSGGKSSYNEQFF; CDR3 DNA: TGTGCCAGCAGTTCCCTCGGGACTAGCGGGGGGAAGAGCTCCTACAATGAGCAGTTCTTC
J gene: TRBJ1-3; V gene: TRBV18; clone size: .; D gene: TRBD1; CDR3 protein: CASSPGQGGPGNTIYF; CDR3 DNA: TGTGCCAGCTCACCGGGACAGGGAGGACCTGGAAACACCATATATTTT
J gene: TRBJ1-2; V gene: TRBV6-1; clone size: .; D gene: TRBD1; CDR3 protein: CASSEVTTGNYGYTF; CDR3 DNA: TGTGCCAGCAGTGAAGTGACGACAGGGAACTATGGCTACACCTTC
J gene: TRBJ2-2; V gene: TRBV27; clone size: once; D gene: TRBD2; CDR3 protein: CASSSPAGVSTGELFF; CDR3 DNA: TGTGCCAGCAGTTCCCCAGCGGGAGTCTCCACCGGGGAGCTGTTTTTT
J gene: TRBJ2-2; V gene: TRBV7-9; clone size: once; D gene: TRBD2; CDR3 protein: CASSPLAGLNTGELFF; CDR3 DNA: TGTGCCAGCAGCCCGTTAGCGGGGCTAAACACCGGGGAGCTGTTTTTT
J gene: TRBJ1-5; V gene: TRBV2; clone size: .; D gene: .; CDR3 protein: CASSEGRGGQPQHF; CDR3 DNA: TGTGCCAGCAGTGAGGGCAGGGGTGGACAGCCCCAGCATTTT
J gene: TRBJ2-2; V gene: TRBV14; clone size: .; D gene: .; CDR3 protein: CASSQVWGAGELFF; CDR3 DNA: TGTGCCAGCAGCCAAGTTTGGGGAGCGGGGGAGCTGTTTTTT
J gene: TRBJ2-7; V gene: TRBV6-6; clone size: .; D gene: TRBD1; CDR3 protein: CASRTLTGGSNEQYF; CDR3 DNA: TGTGCCAGCAGGACCCTTACAGGGGGAAGCAACGAGCAGTACTTC
J gene: TRBJ2-7; V gene: TRBV19; clone size: .; D gene: TRBD1; CDR3 protein: CASSMGTATYEQYF; CDR3 DNA: TGTGCCAGTAGTATGGGGACAGCCACCTACGAGCAGTACTTC
J gene: TRBJ1-2; V gene: TRBV30; clone size: .; D gene: .; CDR3 protein: CAWRRGGAGMSYTF; CDR3 DNA: TGTGCCTGGAGAAGAGGCGGTGCAGGGATGAGCTACACCTTC
J gene: TRBJ2-5; V gene: TRBV5-1; clone size: once; D gene: .; CDR3 protein: CASSLGTGLGETQYF; CDR3 DNA: TGCGCCAGCAGCTTGGGTACGGGACTCGGGGAGACCCAGTACTTC
J gene: TRBJ1-2; V gene: TRBV15; clone size: few; D gene: .; CDR3 protein: CATSRWRGGYTF; CDR3 DNA: TGTGCCACCAGCAGGTGGAGGGGTGGCTACACCTTC
J gene: TRBJ2-1; V gene: TRBV12-5; clone size: .; D gene: .; CDR3 protein: CASGPKTGEQFF; CDR3 DNA: TGTGCTAGTGGTCCGAAAACAGGCGAGCAGTTCTTC
J gene: TRBJ1-1; V gene: TRBV30; clone size: .; D gene: .; CDR3 protein: CAWGNRDRNTEAFF; CDR3 DNA: TGTGCCTGGGGCAACCGAGACAGGAACACTGAAGCTTTCTTT
J gene: TRBJ2-1; V gene: TRBV2; clone size: .; D gene: .; CDR3 protein: CASSVFGVADNEQFF; CDR3 DNA: TGTGCCAGCAGTGTTTTTGGGGTAGCGGACAATGAGCAGTTCTTC
J gene: TRBJ1-3; V gene: TRBV5-1; clone size: .; D gene: .; CDR3 protein: CASSPYTSGNTIYF; CDR3 DNA: TGCGCCAGCAGCCCGTACACCTCTGGAAACACCATATATTTT
J gene: TRBJ1-5; V gene: TRBV19; clone size: .; D gene: TRBD1; CDR3 protein: CASSIDGTGGNQPQHF; CDR3 DNA: TGTGCCAGTAGTATAGATGGGACAGGGGGAAATCAGCCCCAGCATTTT
J gene: TRBJ1-5; V gene: TRBV10-3; clone size: few; D gene: .; CDR3 protein: CAISESGGQPQHF; CDR3 DNA: TGTGCCATCAGTGAGTCGGGGGGACAGCCCCAGCATTTT
J gene: TRBJ1-1; V gene: TRBV19; clone size: .; D gene: TRBD1; CDR3 protein: CASSSRQGMNTEAFF; CDR3 DNA: TGTGCCAGTAGTAGTCGACAGGGGATGAACACTGAAGCTTTCTTT
J gene: TRBJ1-3; V gene: TRBV27; clone size: .; D gene: .; CDR3 protein: CASSLRSGNTIYF; CDR3 DNA: TGTGCCAGCAGTTTACGCTCTGGAAACACCATATATTTT
J gene: TRBJ2-1; V gene: TRBV9; clone size: .; D gene: TRBD2; CDR3 protein: CASSVGGLAGVGEQFF; CDR3 DNA: TGTGCCAGCAGCGTAGGGGGACTAGCGGGAGTTGGGGAGCAGTTCTTC
J gene: TRBJ1-2; V gene: TRBV19; clone size: .; D gene: .; CDR3 protein: CASSRQPSSYGYTF; CDR3 DNA: TGTGCCAGTAGTAGACAGCCTAGTAGCTATGGCTACACCTTC
J gene: TRBJ2-5; V gene: TRBV11-2; clone size: .; D gene: TRBD1; CDR3 protein: CASSLFRGLGQETQYF; CDR3 DNA: TGTGCCAGCAGCTTATTCAGGGGGCTAGGTCAAGAGACCCAGTACTTC
J gene: TRBJ1-2; V gene: TRBV18; clone size: .; D gene: .; CDR3 protein: CASSPRSRPYGYTF; CDR3 DNA: TGTGCCAGCTCACCAAGGTCCAGGCCGTATGGCTACACCTTC